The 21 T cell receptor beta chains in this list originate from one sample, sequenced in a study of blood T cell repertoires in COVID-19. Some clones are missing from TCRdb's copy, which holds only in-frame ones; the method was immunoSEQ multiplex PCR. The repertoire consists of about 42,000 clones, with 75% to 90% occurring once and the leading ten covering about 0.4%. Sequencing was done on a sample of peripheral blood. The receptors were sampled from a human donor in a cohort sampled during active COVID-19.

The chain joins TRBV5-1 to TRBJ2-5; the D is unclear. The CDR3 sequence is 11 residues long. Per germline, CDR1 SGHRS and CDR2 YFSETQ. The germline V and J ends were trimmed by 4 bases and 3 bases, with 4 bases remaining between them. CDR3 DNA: TGCGCCAGCAGCCGAGAAGAGACCCAGTACTTC. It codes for CASSREETQYF.

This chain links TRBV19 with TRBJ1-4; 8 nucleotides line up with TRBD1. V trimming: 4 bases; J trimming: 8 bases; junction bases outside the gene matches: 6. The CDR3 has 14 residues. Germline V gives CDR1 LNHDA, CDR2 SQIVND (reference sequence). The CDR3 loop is CASSKGQGAEKLFF. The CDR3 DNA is TGTGCCAGTAGTAAAGGACAGGGAGCGGAAAAACTGTTTTTT.

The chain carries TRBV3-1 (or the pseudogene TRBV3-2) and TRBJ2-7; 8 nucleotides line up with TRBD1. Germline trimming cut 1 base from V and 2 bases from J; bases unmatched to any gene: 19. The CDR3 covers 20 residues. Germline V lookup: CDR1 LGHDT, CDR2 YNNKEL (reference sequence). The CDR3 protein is CASSQGSAGQARLFPYEQYF. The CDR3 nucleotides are TGTGCCAGCAGCCAAGGTAGTGCGGGACAGGCTAGACTCTTCCCCTACGAGCAGTACTTC.

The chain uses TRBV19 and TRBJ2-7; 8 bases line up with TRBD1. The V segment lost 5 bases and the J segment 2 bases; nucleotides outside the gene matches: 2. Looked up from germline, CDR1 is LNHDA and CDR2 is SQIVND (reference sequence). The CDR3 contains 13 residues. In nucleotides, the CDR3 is TGTGCCAGTAGTGCGGACAGGGCCTACGAGCAGTACTTC. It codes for CASSADRAYEQYF.

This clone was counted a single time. CDR3 in amino acids: CASSLGQGSGYTF. DNA for the CDR3: TGCGCCAGCAGTCTGGGACAGGGATCGGGCTACACCTTC. The chain recombines TRBV4-3 with TRBJ1-2; TRBD1 agrees at 9 bases. The V and J ends lost 6 bases and 8 bases, in that order; junction bases with no gene match: 7. CDR3 length equals 13 residues. The germline gives CDR1 LGHNA, CDR2 YSLEER.

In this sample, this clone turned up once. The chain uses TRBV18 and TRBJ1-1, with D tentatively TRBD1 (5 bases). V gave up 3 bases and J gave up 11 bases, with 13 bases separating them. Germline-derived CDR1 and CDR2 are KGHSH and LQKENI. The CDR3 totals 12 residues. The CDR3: CASSPSQGIAFF. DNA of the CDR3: TGTGCCAGCTCACCGTCGCAGGGTATCGCTTTCTTT.

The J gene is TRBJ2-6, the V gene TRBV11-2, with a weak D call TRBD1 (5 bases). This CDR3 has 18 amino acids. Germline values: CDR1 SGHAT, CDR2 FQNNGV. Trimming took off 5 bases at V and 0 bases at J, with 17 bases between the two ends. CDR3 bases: TGTGCCAGCAGCCCCCTTGGGGCAGCAGTCTCTGGGGCCAACGTCCTGACTTTC. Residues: CASSPLGAAVSGANVLTF. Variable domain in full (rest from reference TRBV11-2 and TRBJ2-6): EAGVAQSPRYKIIEKRQSVAFWCNPISGHATLYWYQQILGQGPKLLIQFQNNGVVDDSQLPKDRFSAERLKGVDSTLKIQPAKLEDSAVYLCASSPLGAAVSGANVLTFGAGSRLTVL.

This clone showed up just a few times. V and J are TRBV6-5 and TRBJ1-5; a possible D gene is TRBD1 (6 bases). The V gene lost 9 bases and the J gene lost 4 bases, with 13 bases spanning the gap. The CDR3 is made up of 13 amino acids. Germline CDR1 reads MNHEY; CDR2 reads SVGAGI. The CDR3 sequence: CASSRGGNQPQHF. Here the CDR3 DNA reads TGTGCCAGTTCCAGGGGTGGAAATCAGCCCCAGCATTTT.

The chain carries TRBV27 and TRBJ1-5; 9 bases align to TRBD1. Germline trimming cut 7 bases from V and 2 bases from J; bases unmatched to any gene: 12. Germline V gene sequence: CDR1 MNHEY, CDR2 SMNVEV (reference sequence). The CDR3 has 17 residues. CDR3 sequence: CASTATGGSIGNQPQHF. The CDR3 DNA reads TGTGCCAGCACCGCGACAGGGGGTTCGATAGGCAATCAGCCCCAGCATTTT.

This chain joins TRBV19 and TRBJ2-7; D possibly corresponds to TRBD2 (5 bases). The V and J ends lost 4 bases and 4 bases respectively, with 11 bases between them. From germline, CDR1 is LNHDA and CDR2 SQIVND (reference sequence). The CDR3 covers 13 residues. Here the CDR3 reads CASSTLSGYEQYF. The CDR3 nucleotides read TGTGCCAGTAGTACGCTCTCGGGGTACGAGCAGTACTTC.

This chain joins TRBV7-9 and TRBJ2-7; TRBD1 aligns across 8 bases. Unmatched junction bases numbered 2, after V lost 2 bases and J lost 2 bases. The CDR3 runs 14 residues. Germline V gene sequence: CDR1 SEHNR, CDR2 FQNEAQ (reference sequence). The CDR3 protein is CASSLIQGAYEQYF. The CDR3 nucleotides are TGTGCCAGCAGCTTAATACAGGGGGCCTACGAGCAGTACTTC.

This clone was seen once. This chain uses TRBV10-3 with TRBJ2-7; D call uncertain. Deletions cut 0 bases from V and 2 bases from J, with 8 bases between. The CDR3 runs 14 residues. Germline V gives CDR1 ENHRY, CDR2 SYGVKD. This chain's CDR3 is CAISESTATYEQYF. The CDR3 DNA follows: TGTGCCATCAGTGAGTCCACAGCCACCTACGAGCAGTACTTC.

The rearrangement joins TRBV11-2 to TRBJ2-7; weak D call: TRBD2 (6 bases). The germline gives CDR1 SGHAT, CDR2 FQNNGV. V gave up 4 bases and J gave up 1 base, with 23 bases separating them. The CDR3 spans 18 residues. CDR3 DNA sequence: TGTGCCAGCAGCTCGATCCGATACACCGGGACTGAGTCCTACGAGCAGTACTTC. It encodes CASSSIRYTGTESYEQYF.

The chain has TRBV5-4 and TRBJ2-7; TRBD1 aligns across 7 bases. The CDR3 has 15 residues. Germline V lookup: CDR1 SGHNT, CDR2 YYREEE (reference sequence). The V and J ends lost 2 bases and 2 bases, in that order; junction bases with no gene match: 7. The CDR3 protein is CASSFGRDSTYEQYF. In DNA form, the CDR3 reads TGTGCCAGCAGCTTCGGACGGGACAGTACCTACGAGCAGTACTTC.

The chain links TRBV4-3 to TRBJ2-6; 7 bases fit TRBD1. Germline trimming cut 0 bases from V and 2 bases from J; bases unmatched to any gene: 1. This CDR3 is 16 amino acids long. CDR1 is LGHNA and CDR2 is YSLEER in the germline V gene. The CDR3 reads CASSQDGTAGANVLTF. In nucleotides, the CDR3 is TGCGCCAGCAGCCAAGACGGGACAGCTGGGGCCAACGTCCTGACTTTC.

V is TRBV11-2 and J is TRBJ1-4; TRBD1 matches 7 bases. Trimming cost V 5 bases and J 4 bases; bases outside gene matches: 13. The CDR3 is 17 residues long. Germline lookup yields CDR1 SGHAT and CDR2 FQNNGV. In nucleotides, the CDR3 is TGTGCCAGCAGCACCCGACAGGGACTAGGGAGTAATGAAAAACTGTTTTTT. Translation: CASSTRQGLGSNEKLFF.

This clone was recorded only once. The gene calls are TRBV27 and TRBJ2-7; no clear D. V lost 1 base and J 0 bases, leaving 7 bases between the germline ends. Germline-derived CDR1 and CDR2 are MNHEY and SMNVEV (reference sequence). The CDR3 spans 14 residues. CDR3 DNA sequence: TGTGCCAGCAGTTTATTCTCTAGCTCCTACGAGCAGTACTTC. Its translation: CASSLFSSSYEQYF.

This CDR3 reads CAISDEAGENTEAFF. The CDR3 DNA follows: TGTGCCATCAGTGACGAGGCCGGGGAGAATACTGAAGCTTTCTTT. This chain links TRBV10-3 with TRBJ1-1; D not resolved. Per germline, CDR1 ENHRY and CDR2 SYGVKD. The V gene lost 3 bases and the J gene lost 5 bases, with 16 bases spanning the gap. The CDR3 is 15 amino acids.

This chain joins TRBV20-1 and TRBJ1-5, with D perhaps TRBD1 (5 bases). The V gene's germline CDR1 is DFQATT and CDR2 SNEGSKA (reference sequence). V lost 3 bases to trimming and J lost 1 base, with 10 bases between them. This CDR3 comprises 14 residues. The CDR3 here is CSASKGQSNQPQHF. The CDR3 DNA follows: TGCAGTGCTAGTAAAGGACAAAGCAATCAGCCCCAGCATTTT.

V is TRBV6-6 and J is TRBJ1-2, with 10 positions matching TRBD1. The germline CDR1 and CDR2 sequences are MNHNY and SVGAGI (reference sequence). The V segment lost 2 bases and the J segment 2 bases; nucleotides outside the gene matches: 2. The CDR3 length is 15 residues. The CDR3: CASSYGTGVNYGYTF. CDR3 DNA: TGTGCCAGCAGTTACGGGACAGGGGTAAACTATGGCTACACCTTC.

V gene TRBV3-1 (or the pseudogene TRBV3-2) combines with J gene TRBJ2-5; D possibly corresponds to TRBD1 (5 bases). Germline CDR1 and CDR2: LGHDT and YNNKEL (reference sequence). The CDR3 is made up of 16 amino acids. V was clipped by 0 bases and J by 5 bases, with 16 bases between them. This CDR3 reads CASSQDRGNPQETQYF. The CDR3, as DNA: TGTGCCAGCAGCCAAGATAGGGGTAACCCGCAGGAGACCCAGTACTTC.